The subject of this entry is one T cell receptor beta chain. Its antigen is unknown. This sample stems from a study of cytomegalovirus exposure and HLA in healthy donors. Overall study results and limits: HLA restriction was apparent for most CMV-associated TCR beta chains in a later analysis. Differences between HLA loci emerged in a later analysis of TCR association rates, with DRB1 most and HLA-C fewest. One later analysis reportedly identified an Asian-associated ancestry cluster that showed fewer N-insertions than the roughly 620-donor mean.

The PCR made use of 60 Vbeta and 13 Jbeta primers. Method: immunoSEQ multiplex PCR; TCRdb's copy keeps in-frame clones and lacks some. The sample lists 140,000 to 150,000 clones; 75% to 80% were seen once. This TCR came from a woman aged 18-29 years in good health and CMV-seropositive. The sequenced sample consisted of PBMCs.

CDR3 protein: CASSRDRGNLAKNIQYF. DNA of the CDR3: TGTGCCAGCAGCCGGGACAGGGGGAACCTAGCCAAAAACATTCAGTACTTC. The J gene is TRBJ2-4, the V gene TRBV5-6, with TRBD1 matching 11 bases. J gave up 0 bases and V 4 bases, and 6 bases lay outside the gene matches. The CDR3 covers 17 residues. Germline CDR1 SGHDT, CDR2 YYEEEE.